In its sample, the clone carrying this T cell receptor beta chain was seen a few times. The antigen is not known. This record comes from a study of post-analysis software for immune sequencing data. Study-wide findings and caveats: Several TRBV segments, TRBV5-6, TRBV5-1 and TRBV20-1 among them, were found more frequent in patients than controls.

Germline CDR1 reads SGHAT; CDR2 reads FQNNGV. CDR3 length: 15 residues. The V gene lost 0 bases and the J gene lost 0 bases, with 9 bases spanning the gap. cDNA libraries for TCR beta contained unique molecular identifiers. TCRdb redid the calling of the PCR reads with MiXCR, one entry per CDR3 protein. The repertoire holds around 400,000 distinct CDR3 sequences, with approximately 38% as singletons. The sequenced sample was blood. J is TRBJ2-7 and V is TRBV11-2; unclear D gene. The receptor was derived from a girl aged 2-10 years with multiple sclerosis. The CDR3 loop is CASSLEAGSSYEQYF. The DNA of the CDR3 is TGTGCCAGCAGCTTAGAGGCAGGAAGCTCCTACGAGCAGTACTTC.